This T cell receptor (beta chain) was retrieved from a study of early T cells in non-severe SARS-CoV-2 infection. Study as a whole: From unsorted whole blood, bulk RNA was sequenced, and the chains remained unpaired.

CDR1 is KGHSH, CDR2 LQKENI, per germline. The CDR3 is 15 amino acids. In TCRdb, the 5' RACE reads were re-called with MiXCR into one record per CDR3 protein. The sample lists roughly 57,000 distinct CDR3 sequences, over 10% seen once, with about 9.3% in the top ten. This clonotype has more than one count but fewer than ten. One end of the junction fails to match germline, which may point to a read error. The receptor was derived from an adult who was a healthcare worker with PCR-confirmed SARS-CoV-2 infection or an uninfected control (not recorded which). Sequencing used whole blood, obtained at baseline. This rearrangement joins TRBV18 to TRBJ1-5; D perhaps matches TRBD1 (6 bases). The CDR3 reads CASSHQQGSNQPQHF. The DNA for the CDR3 is TGCGCCAGCTCACACCAACAGGGTTCGAATCAGCCCCAGCATTTT.